The entry below describes one T cell receptor (beta chain). Just one base apart from a much larger clone, this may be a read error. One entry per CDR3 protein results from TCRdb running MiXCR on the PCR reads. The repertoire consists of 300,000 to 400,000 distinct CDR3 sequences, with about 22% occurring once and the leading ten covering about 0.7%. The data stem from a study of molecular identifiers for immune sequencing clone quantification. The CDR3 totals 13 residues. Looked up from germline, CDR1 is SGHTA and CDR2 is FQGNSA. Naive CD8 T cell sorting was performed on the CD8+CD4-CCR7+CD45RA+ phenotype.

The V call is TRBV7-2, the J call TRBJ1-1; D is ambiguous. The sequence derives from a human donor in good health. Some libraries in this study had Jurkat cell RNA spiked in. Sequences were obtained from naive CD8+ T cells from blood, with Jurkat cell RNA spiked in. Subset indicated: FACS-sorted CD8+CD4-CCR7+CD45RA+ naive T cells. CDR3 in amino acids: CASSLVSGAEAIF. DNA of the CDR3: TGTGCCAGCAGCTTAGTTTCGGGTGCTGAAGCTATCTTT.